This T cell receptor beta chain was recovered during a study of shared clonotypes between healthy human individuals. Comments on this clone: Antigen: not known.

Study observations and caveats: Clonotype sharing among donors was expected to depend on sequencing depth.

Assay used: immunoSEQ multiplex PCR; TCRdb lists only in-frame clones, some missing. The table records about 2.3 million clones, 90% to 95% of them present only once. V lost 4 bases, J lost 0 bases, and 11 bases lay in between. This CDR3 spans 15 amino acids. Germline V gene data show CDR1 as MNHNS and CDR2 as SASEGT. The rearrangement joins TRBV6-1 to TRBJ2-3; tentative D call: TRBD2 (6 bases). The sequencing input was naive CD4+ T cells from PBMCs. The subset is: CD45RA+ positively selected. The source of this sequence is a man aged 18 to 29 in good health. Some clones in this sample may be carry-over from other donors' samples. CDR3 loop: CASSAGLFSTDTQYF. DNA for the CDR3: TGTGCCAGCAGTGCGGGACTGTTTAGCACAGATACGCAGTATTTT.